The next 26 T cell receptor beta chains were all read from a single sample in a study of blood T cells in healthy people across ages. A second PCR of 7 to 11 cycles used a sample-barcoded 5' primer and a J-beta primer mix. TCRdb re-derived calls from the 5' RACE reads in MiXCR, one entry per CDR3 protein. The table has roughly 730,000 distinct CDR3 sequences, more than 55% seen once. The sequencing sample was made of blood. These receptors originate from a man aged 40-50 years in good health.

Points on this clonotype: With a much larger clone just one base away, this may be a read error. This chain joins TRBV5-1 and TRBJ2-7; 7 nucleotides line up with TRBD1. Germline CDR1 and CDR2: SGHRS and YFSETQ. The V gene end was trimmed by 7 bases and the J gene end by 5 bases; junction bases not matched to a gene: 9. This CDR3 spans 13 amino acids. The CDR3 loop is CASVIGTDHEQYF. DNA of the CDR3: TGCGCCAGCGTTATAGGGACAGACCACGAGCAGTACTTC.

The chain couples TRBV5-1 to TRBJ2-5, with D uncertain. Germline CDR1 reads SGHRS; CDR2 reads YFSETQ. The V and J ends lost 3 bases and 11 bases respectively, with 14 bases between them. The CDR3 loop spans 12 amino acids. The CDR3 protein is CASSSNINEQYF. CDR3 DNA: TGCGCCAGCAGCTCTAATATCAATGAGCAGTACTTC.

This chain joins TRBV7-9 and TRBJ2-3; D possibly corresponds to TRBD1 (5 bases). Trimming took off 7 bases at V and 6 bases at J, with 17 bases between the two ends. This CDR3 is 14 amino acids long. Per the germline V gene, CDR1 is SEHNR and CDR2 is FQNEAQ (reference sequence). The CDR3 is CASKHPTSGDTQYF. Here the CDR3 DNA reads TGTGCCAGCAAGCACCCGACCTCAGGGGATACGCAGTATTTT.

In its sample, this clonotype was seen a few times. V usage is TRBV7-2 and J usage is TRBJ1-1, with a possible D match to TRBD1 (5 bases). V was clipped by 6 bases and J by 1 base, with 9 bases between them. There are 13 residues in the CDR3. Germline CDR1 is SGHTA and CDR2 is FQGNSA. The CDR3 region has the DNA TGTGCCAGCAGGCCGGGACGGAACACTGAAGCTTTCTTT. It encodes CASRPGRNTEAFF.

CDR3 in amino acids: CASSAGQPSYEQYF. The CDR3 nucleotides are TGTGCCAGCAGCGCAGGACAGCCCTCCTACGAGCAGTACTTC. J is TRBJ2-7 and V is TRBV9; a possible D gene is TRBD1 (6 bases). The germline V gene encodes CDR1 SGDLS and CDR2 YYNGEE. Trimming took off 3 bases at V and 0 bases at J, with 10 bases between the two ends. This CDR3 has 14 residues.

The chain employs TRBV7-6 and TRBJ1-5; D might be TRBD1 (6 bases). CDR1 is SGHVS, CDR2 FNYEAQ, per germline. The length of the CDR3 is 16 residues. The ends were cut back, 1 base at V and 0 bases at J, with 10 bases in the middle. Written as DNA, the CDR3 is TGTGCCAGCAGCTTAGGACAGGCTCTTAGCAATCAGCCCCAGCATTTT. Translating gives CASSLGQALSNQPQHF.

The chain uses TRBV27 and TRBJ2-4; 10 nucleotides agree with TRBD1. With the DNA end fitting TRBJ2-7 better, the J assignment may be wrong. This CDR3 comprises 18 residues. Germline values: CDR1 MNHEY, CDR2 SMNVEV (reference sequence). CDR3 amino acids: CAGICSKVVGQGPNEQYF. Written as DNA, the CDR3 is TGTGCCGGCATTTGTTCAAAGGTTGTGGGACAGGGGCCAAACGAGCAGTACTTC.

The sample holds a few counts of this clonotype. This chain connects TRBV28 to TRBJ1-2, with D hard to call. Germline loops: CDR1 MDHEN, CDR2 SYDVKM. Trimming removed 2 bases at V and 2 bases at J, with 9 bases between. The CDR3 extends over 14 amino acids. The CDR3 region has the DNA TGTGCCAGCAGTTTAGCTGGGGAGAACTATGGCTACACCTTC. The encoded protein is CASSLAGENYGYTF.

This clonotype was seen just once. This chain uses TRBV20-1 with TRBJ2-1; D is perhaps TRBD2 (6 bases). Germline V lookup: CDR1 DFQATT, CDR2 SNEGSKA (reference sequence). This CDR3 is 15 amino acids long. Trimming left V 6 bases short and J 0 bases short, with 15 bases between. The CDR3 loop reads CSALKGLGSYNEQFF. Written as DNA, the CDR3 is TGCAGTGCGCTTAAGGGACTCGGCTCCTACAATGAGCAGTTCTTC.

The J gene is TRBJ2-2, the V gene TRBV28; tentatively, D is TRBD2 (5 bases). The V and J ends lost 8 bases and 4 bases respectively, with 11 bases between them. The germline gives CDR1 MDHEN, CDR2 SYDVKM. The CDR3 runs to 13 residues. The CDR3 protein is CASGNSATGELFF. CDR3 DNA sequence: TGTGCCAGCGGTAATAGCGCCACCGGGGAGCTGTTTTTT.

The chain has TRBV27 and TRBJ2-1, with 8 positions matching TRBD2. Germline CDR1 reads MNHEY; CDR2 reads SMNVEV (reference sequence). The CDR3 loop spans 16 amino acids. J was trimmed by 0 bases and V by 7 bases; bases with no gene match: 8. The CDR3 DNA reads as TGTGCCAGCATTAATAGCGGGGCTAGCTCCTACAATGAGCAGTTCTTC. Its translation: CASINSGASSYNEQFF.

The V gene is TRBV10-3, the J gene TRBJ1-5; TRBD1 is a possible D gene (6 bases). CDR3 length: 16 residues. The V gene's germline CDR1 is ENHRY and CDR2 SYGVKD. V was trimmed by 0 bases and J by 2 bases, leaving 11 bases between them. The CDR3 loop is CAISESDGTRNQPQHF. The DNA for the CDR3 is TGTGCCATCAGTGAGTCGGATGGGACACGCAATCAGCCCCAGCATTTT.

This clonotype occurred a few times. V is TRBV7-2 and J is TRBJ2-4, with D perhaps matching TRBD1 (5 bases). Trimming cost V 6 bases and J 0 bases, with 18 bases left between them. The CDR3 spans 17 residues. The germline CDR1 and CDR2 sequences are SGHTA and FQGNSA. The CDR3 bases are TGTGCCAGCAGGCCGTCGGCAGGGAACTTAGCCAAAAACATTCAGTACTTC. Translation gives CASRPSAGNLAKNIQYF.

This chain uses TRBV5-4 with TRBJ2-7; D uncertain. There are 12 residues in the CDR3. CDR1 is SGHNT and CDR2 is YYREEE in the germline V gene (reference sequence). V was trimmed by 4 bases and J by 7 bases, leaving 12 bases between them. CDR3 in amino acids: CASSKVNNEQYF. CDR3 in DNA: TGTGCCAGCAGCAAGGTTAACAATGAGCAGTACTTC.

The rearrangement joins TRBV12-3 or TRBV12-4 to TRBJ2-1, with D unresolved. This CDR3 is 14 amino acids long. V was shortened by 4 bases and J by 0 bases, with 7 bases between the two germline ends. CDR3 DNA sequence: TGTGCCAGCAGTTCCACCTCCTCCTACAATGAGCAGTTCTTC. Its translation: CASSSTSSYNEQFF.

The chain uses TRBV20-1 and TRBJ1-2, with D unresolved. CDR1 and CDR2 (germline): DFQATT, SNEGSKA (reference sequence). This CDR3 has 13 residues. Trimming left V 7 bases short and J 0 bases short, with 12 bases between. The CDR3 here is CSVRTHANYGYTF. The CDR3 DNA follows: TGCAGTGTTCGGACTCACGCTAACTATGGCTACACCTTC.

The rearrangement uses TRBV20-1 and TRBJ2-2; D remains unclear. The V end lost 5 bases, the J end lost 8 bases, and 12 bases lay between the germline ends. The CDR3 spans 12 residues. Germline assignment: CDR1 DFQATT and CDR2 SNEGSKA (reference sequence). CDR3: CSAQLKTGELFF. CDR3 nucleotide sequence: TGCAGTGCTCAACTTAAAACAGGGGAGCTGTTTTTT.

The table lists this clonotype with a count of one. The gene calls are TRBV7-9 and TRBJ2-1; 11 nucleotides match TRBD2. Germline values: CDR1 SEHNR, CDR2 FQNEAQ (reference sequence). V lost 5 bases to trimming and J lost 6 bases; unmatched junction nucleotides: 6. This CDR3 is 15 amino acids long. This chain's CDR3 is CASSKTSGKGNEQFF. CDR3 in DNA: TGTGCCAGCAGCAAGACTAGCGGGAAGGGCAATGAGCAGTTCTTC.

The chain combines TRBV3-1 with TRBJ2-7; a weak D match, TRBD1 (5 bases). Trimming pared 6 bases from V and 5 bases from J, leaving 14 bases between. Germline assignment: CDR1 LGHDT and CDR2 YNNKEL (reference sequence). CDR3 length: 13 residues. The CDR3 loop is CASSSMGPDEQYF. The CDR3 coding sequence is TGTGCCAGCAGTTCCATGGGGCCCGACGAGCAGTACTTC.

The genes are TRBV28 and TRBJ2-1; 8 bases align to TRBD1. J was trimmed by 4 bases and V by 7 bases; bases with no gene match: 12. Germline CDR1 is MDHEN and CDR2 is SYDVKM. The length of the CDR3 is 16 residues. The CDR3 region is CASKPEDRVLYNEQFF. As DNA, the CDR3 is TGTGCCAGCAAACCAGAGGACAGGGTCCTGTACAATGAGCAGTTCTTC.

In regard to this clonotype: The junction departs from the called germline gene at one end, perhaps through a read error. V and J are TRBV7-9 and TRBJ2-6; 13 bases are a match to TRBD2. Germline V gives CDR1 SEHNR, CDR2 FQNEAQ (reference sequence). This CDR3 is 17 amino acids long. CDR3 residues: CASSGLAGVSGADVLTF. The DNA of the CDR3 is TGTGCCAGCAGCGGACTAGCGGGGGTCTCTGGGGCCGACGTCCTGACTTTC.

The chain joins TRBV27 to TRBJ1-3; D is uncertain. With 6 bases removed from V and 0 bases from J, the gap between germline ends came to 15 bases. The CDR3 extends over 16 amino acids. Germline V CDR1 and CDR2: MNHEY, SMNVEV (reference sequence). The CDR3 loop is CASSRRTGLSGNTIYF. CDR3 in DNA: TGTGCCAGCAGCCGAAGAACTGGGCTCTCTGGAAACACCATATATTTT.

V and J are TRBV6-5 and TRBJ2-5; the D gene is possibly TRBD2 (5 bases). Germline V gene data show CDR1 as MNHEY and CDR2 as SVGAGI. The CDR3 contains 15 residues. V was shortened by 6 bases and J by 4 bases, with 18 bases between the two germline ends. In DNA form, the CDR3 reads TGTGCCAGCAGCCCATCCTTCGGACGGGGAGAGACCCAGTACTTC. Translation gives CASSPSFGRGETQYF.

The J gene is TRBJ2-5, the V gene TRBV6-1, with D possibly matching TRBD2 (6 bases). Trimming removed 6 bases at V and 3 bases at J, with 17 bases between. CDR1 is MNHNS, CDR2 SASEGT, per germline. CDR3 size: 15 residues. The CDR3 nucleotides are TGTGCCAGCAGCGGAGGCCGGGGCGGGAAAGAGACCCAGTACTTC. Residues: CASSGGRGGKETQYF.

This clonotype came up a few times. The CDR3 reads CASSLWFQGGETQYF. In DNA form, the CDR3 reads TGCGCCAGCAGCTTGTGGTTCCAGGGGGGAGAGACCCAGTACTTC. The chain carries TRBV5-1 and TRBJ2-5; D is possibly TRBD1 (7 bases). Per germline, CDR1 SGHRS and CDR2 YFSETQ. This CDR3 comprises 15 residues. V shed 1 base and J shed 4 bases, with 14 bases lying between them.

This sequence joins TRBV28 and TRBJ1-2, with a tentative D call TRBD1 (5 bases). In germline, CDR1 is MDHEN, CDR2 SYDVKM. The CDR3 totals 16 residues. V was clipped by 1 base and J by 7 bases, with 19 bases between them. The CDR3 sequence: CASSLLEGWGKAGYTF. For the CDR3, the DNA is TGTGCCAGCAGTTTATTAGAGGGATGGGGGAAAGCTGGCTACACCTTC.